This record looks at one T cell receptor beta chain sequence and its context. What it binds is not known. The PCR had 60 Vbeta and 13 Jbeta primers. The table came from immunoSEQ multiplex PCR; TCRdb's copy has only in-frame clones and leaves some out. The repertoire has some 150,000 clones, roughly 82% of them found once; the top ten carry approximately 12%. The sample originates from a study of cytomegalovirus exposure and HLA in healthy donors. Overall study findings and caveats: Roughly uniform depth of sequencing across donors was assumed in presence/absence analyses.

CDR1 is SGDLS, CDR2 YYNGEE, per germline. The CDR3 covers 15 residues. With 0 bases clipped from V and 2 bases from J, the junction kept 4 bases outside the gene matches. The chain has TRBV9 and TRBJ2-5; 7 positions agree with TRBD1. This TCR came from a man aged 45-60 years in good health and CMV-seropositive. The sample comprised PBMCs. The CDR3 DNA sequence: TGTGCCAGCAGCGTAGGAGGGACAGCTCAAGAGACCCAGTACTTC. It encodes CASSVGGTAQETQYF.